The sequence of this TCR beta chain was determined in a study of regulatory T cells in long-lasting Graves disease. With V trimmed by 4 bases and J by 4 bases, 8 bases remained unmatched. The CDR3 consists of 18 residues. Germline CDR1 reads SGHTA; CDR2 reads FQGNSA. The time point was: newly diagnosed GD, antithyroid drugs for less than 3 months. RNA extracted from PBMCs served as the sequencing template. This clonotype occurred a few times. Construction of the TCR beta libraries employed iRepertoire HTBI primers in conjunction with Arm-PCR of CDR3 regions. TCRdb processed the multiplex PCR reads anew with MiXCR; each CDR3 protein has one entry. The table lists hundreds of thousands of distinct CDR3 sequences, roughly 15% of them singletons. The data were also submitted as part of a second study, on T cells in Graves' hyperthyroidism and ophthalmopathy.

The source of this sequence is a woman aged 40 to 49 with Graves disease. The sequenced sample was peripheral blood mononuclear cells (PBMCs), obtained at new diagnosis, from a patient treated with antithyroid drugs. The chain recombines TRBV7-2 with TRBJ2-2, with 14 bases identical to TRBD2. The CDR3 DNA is TGTGCCAGCAGCTCCCCGGGACTAGCGGGAGCGGGCACCGGGGAGCTGTTTTTT. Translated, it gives CASSSPGLAGAGTGELFF. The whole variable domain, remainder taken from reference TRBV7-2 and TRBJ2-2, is GAGVSQSPSNKVTEKGKDVELRCDPISGHTALYWYRQSLGQGLEFLIYFQGNSAPDKSGLPSDRFSAERTGGSVSTLTIQRTQQEDSAVYLCASSSPGLAGAGTGELFFGEGSRLTVL.